Following are 9 T cell receptor beta chains from one sample sequenced in a study of beta chain features in type 1 diabetes. General study points: All four CD4+ subsets of Type 1 diabetes patients contained TCRB CDR3s that were moderately but significantly shorter.

cDNA synthesis used the whole RNA isolate, giving expressed TCRB sequences. The protocol was immunoSEQ multiplex PCR, while the TCRdb copy is restricted to in-frame clones and leaves out a portion. This sample carries hundreds of thousands of clones, about 14% of them seen once, and the ten largest clones take 0.03% to 0.04%. Their target antigens are unknown. What was sequenced was naive CD4+ T cells from blood. These receptors originate from a young man with type 1 diabetes.

This clone has more than one count but fewer than ten. This chain's CDR3 is CASSLAVMGTDTQYF. As DNA, the CDR3 is TGCGCCAGCAGCTTGGCCGTAATGGGCACAGATACGCAGTATTTT. The rearrangement uses TRBV5-1 and TRBJ2-3, with D unresolved. The germline V and J ends were trimmed by 0 bases and 1 base, with 9 bases remaining between them. The CDR3 contains 15 residues. CDR1 and CDR2 from the germline V gene are SGHRS and YFSETQ.

The rearrangement joins TRBV4-2 to TRBJ2-7; 15 bases line up with TRBD2. This CDR3 has 17 residues. Germline V CDR1 and CDR2: LGHNA, YNFKEQ. The J segment lost 2 bases and the V segment lost 3 bases, leaving 5 bases of the junction unmatched. CDR3 in DNA: TGTGCCAGCAGCCAGGGACTAGCGGGGGGACTCACCTACGAGCAGTACTTC. Residues: CASSQGLAGGLTYEQYF.

The rearrangement joins TRBV6-5 to TRBJ1-4; D is unresolved. V dropped 2 bases and J dropped 0 bases, with 4 bases sitting between them. The CDR3 consists of 14 residues. The germline V gene encodes CDR1 MNHEY and CDR2 SVGAGI. CDR3 DNA sequence: TGTGCCAGCAGTTACAGGGCAACTAATGAAAAACTGTTTTTT. This translates into CASSYRATNEKLFF.

V usage is TRBV28 and J usage is TRBJ2-7; D is ambiguous. Germline values: CDR1 MDHEN, CDR2 SYDVKM. The CDR3 spans 12 residues. V was pared by 3 bases and J by 3 bases, with 6 bases between. CDR3 nucleotides: TGTGCCAGCAGTTTTTACAACTACGAGCAGTACTTC. Residues: CASSFYNYEQYF.

The chain uses TRBV6-5 and TRBJ1-5; D is ambiguous. The V end was cut by 5 bases, the J end by 5 bases, with 10 bases between. Germline CDR1 and CDR2: MNHEY and SVGAGI. This CDR3 contains 13 residues. The CDR3 here is CASSPRPDQPQHF. The CDR3 nucleotides read TGTGCCAGCAGTCCCAGACCGGATCAGCCCCAGCATTTT.

This clone has more than one count but fewer than ten. The genes are TRBV7-2 and TRBJ1-5, with D possibly being TRBD1 (5 bases). The CDR3 totals 13 residues. The germline CDR1 and CDR2 sequences are SGHTA and FQGNSA. V gave up 3 bases and J gave up 5 bases, with 8 bases separating them. The CDR3 spells CASSFGGDQPQHF. CDR3 nucleotides: TGTGCCAGCAGCTTTGGGGGGGATCAGCCCCAGCATTTT.

This clone was picked up a small number of times. The rearrangement links TRBV4-3 to TRBJ2-3; D uncertain. CDR1 is LGHNA, CDR2 YSLEER, per germline. Trimming cost V 3 bases and J 3 bases, with 7 bases left between them. The CDR3 totals 13 residues. The CDR3 DNA is TGCGCCAGCAGCCAGAGGTATACAGATACGCAGTATTTT. Translated, it gives CASSQRYTDTQYF.

V gene TRBV7-9 combines with J gene TRBJ2-7, with TRBD1 matching 7 bases. After removal of 5 bases from V and 2 bases from J, the junction contained 9 bases not matched to a gene. Germline values: CDR1 SEHNR, CDR2 FQNEAQ (reference sequence). The CDR3 is made up of 15 amino acids. This CDR3 reads CASSPETGKAYEQYF. In DNA, the CDR3 is TGTGCCAGCAGCCCAGAGACAGGGAAGGCCTACGAGCAGTACTTC.

This clone was seen a few times. The gene calls are TRBV5-1 and TRBJ2-1; TRBD2 is a possible D gene (6 bases). The CDR3 spans 15 residues. Germline V gene lookup returns CDR1 SGHRS and CDR2 YFSETQ. The V and J ends lost 1 base and 8 bases respectively, with 16 bases between them. DNA for the CDR3: TGCGCCAGCAGCTTGAGACTAGTTCTTCCGGATGAGCAGTTCTTC. Its protein product is CASSLRLVLPDEQFF. The full variable domain, its missing parts supplied by reference TRBV5-1 and TRBJ2-1, is KAGVTQTPRYLIKTRGQQVTLSCSPISGHRSVSWYQQTPGQGLQFLFEYFSETQRNKGNFPGRFSGRQFSNSRSEMNVSTLELGDSALYLCASSLRLVLPDEQFFGPGTRLTVL.